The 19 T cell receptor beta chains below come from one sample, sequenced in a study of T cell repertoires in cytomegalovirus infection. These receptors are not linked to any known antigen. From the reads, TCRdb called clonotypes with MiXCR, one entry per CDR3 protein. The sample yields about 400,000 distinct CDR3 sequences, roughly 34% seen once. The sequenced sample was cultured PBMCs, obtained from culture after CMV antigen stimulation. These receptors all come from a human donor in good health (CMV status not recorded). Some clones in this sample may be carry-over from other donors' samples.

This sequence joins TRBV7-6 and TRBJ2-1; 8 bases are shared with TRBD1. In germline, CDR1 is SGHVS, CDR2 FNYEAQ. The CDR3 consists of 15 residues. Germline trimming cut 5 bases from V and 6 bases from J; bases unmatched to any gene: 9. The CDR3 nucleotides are TGTGCCAGCAGCATCAGGGGGCTTGGGGCCAATGAGCAGTTCTTC. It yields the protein CASSIRGLGANEQFF.

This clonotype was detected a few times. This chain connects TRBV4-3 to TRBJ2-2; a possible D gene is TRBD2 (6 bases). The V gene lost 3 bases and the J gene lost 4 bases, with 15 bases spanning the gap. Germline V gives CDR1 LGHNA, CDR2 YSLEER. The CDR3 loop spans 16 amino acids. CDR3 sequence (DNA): TGCGCCAGCAGCCACCGTAGCGGTTTGGGCACCGGGGAGCTGTTTTTT. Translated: CASSHRSGLGTGELFF.

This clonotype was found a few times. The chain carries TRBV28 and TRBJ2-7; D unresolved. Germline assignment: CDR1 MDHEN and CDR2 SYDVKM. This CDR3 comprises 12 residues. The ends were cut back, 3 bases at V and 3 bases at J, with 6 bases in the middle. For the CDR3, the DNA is TGTGCCAGCAGTTTTTCCTTCTACGAGCAGTACTTC. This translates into CASSFSFYEQYF.

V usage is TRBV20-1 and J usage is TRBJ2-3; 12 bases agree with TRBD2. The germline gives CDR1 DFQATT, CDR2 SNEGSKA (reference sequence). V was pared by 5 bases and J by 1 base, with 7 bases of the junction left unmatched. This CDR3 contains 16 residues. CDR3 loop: CSASGLAGFGTDTQYF. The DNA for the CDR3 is TGCAGTGCTTCTGGACTAGCGGGGTTTGGCACAGATACGCAGTATTTT.

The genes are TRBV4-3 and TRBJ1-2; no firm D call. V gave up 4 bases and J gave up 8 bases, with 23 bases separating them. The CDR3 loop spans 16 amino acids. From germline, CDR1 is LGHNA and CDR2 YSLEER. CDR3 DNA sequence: TGCGCCAGCAGCCCAAGTCCCCCAGGCTCGAAGGACGGCTACACCTTC. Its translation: CASSPSPPGSKDGYTF.

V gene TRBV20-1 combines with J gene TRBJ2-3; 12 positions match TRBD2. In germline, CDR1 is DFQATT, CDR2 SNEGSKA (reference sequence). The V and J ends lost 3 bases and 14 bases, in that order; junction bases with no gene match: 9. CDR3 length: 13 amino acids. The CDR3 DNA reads TGCAGTGCTAGGCTAGCGGGAGGGCTCTTCCCGTATTTT. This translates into CSARLAGGLFPYF.

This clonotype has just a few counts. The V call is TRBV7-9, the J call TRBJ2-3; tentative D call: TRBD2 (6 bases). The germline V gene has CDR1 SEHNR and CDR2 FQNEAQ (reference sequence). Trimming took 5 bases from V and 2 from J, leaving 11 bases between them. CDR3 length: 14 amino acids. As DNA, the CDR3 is TGTGCCAGCAGCCCGGGACTTCCCACAGATACGCAGTATTTT. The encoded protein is CASSPGLPTDTQYF.

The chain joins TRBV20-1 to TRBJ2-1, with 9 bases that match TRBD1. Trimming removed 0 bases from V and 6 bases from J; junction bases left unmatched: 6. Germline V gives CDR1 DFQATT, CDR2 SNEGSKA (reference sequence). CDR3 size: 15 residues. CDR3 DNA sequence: TGCAGTGCTAGAGATAGGAGACAGGGGGTCAATGAGCAGTTCTTC. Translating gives CSARDRRQGVNEQFF.

The CDR3 protein is CASSFLATGGNEKLFF. CDR3 nucleotides: TGCGCCAGCAGCTTCCTCGCCACAGGGGGTAATGAAAAACTGTTTTTT. This chain connects TRBV5-1 to TRBJ1-4; 8 nucleotides match TRBD1. The CDR3 loop spans 16 amino acids. The V segment lost 2 bases and the J segment 4 bases; nucleotides outside the gene matches: 7. Germline V gives CDR1 SGHRS, CDR2 YFSETQ. Complete variable domain (other parts from reference TRBV5-1 and TRBJ1-4): KAGVTQTPRYLIKTRGQQVTLSCSPISGHRSVSWYQQTPGQGLQFLFEYFSETQRNKGNFPGRFSGRQFSNSRSEMNVSTLELGDSALYLCASSFLATGGNEKLFFGSGTQLSVL.

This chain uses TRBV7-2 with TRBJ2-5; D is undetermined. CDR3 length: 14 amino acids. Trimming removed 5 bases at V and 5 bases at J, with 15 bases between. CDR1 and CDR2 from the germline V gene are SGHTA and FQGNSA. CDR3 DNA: TGTGCCAGCAGCCGCCGACAAGCCAGGGAGACCCAGTACTTC. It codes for CASSRRQARETQYF. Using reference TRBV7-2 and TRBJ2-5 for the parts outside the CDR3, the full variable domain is GAGVSQSPSNKVTEKGKDVELRCDPISGHTALYWYRQSLGQGLEFLIYFQGNSAPDKSGLPSDRFSAERTGGSVSTLTIQRTQQEDSAVYLCASSRRQARETQYFGPGTRLLVL.

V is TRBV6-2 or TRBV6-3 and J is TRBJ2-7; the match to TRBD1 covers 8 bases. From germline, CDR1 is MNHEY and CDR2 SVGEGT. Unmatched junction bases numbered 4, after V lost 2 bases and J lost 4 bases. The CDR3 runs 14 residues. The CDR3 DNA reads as TGTGCCAGCAGTTACGAGGACAGGGAATACGAGCAGTACGTC. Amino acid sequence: CASSYEDREYEQYV.

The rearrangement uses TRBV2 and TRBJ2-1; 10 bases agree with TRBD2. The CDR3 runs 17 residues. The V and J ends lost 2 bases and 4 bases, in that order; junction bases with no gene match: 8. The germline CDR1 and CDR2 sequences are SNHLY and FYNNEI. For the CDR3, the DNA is TGTGCCAGCAGTGAACGGACTAGCGGACTTTTTTACAATGAGCAGTTCTTC. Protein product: CASSERTSGLFYNEQFF. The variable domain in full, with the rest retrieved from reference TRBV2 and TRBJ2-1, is EPEVTQTPSHQVTQMGQEVILRCVPISNHLYFYWYRQILGQKVEFLVSFYNNEISEKSEIFDDQFSVERPDGSNFTLKIRSTKLEDSAMYFCASSERTSGLFYNEQFFGPGTRLTVL.

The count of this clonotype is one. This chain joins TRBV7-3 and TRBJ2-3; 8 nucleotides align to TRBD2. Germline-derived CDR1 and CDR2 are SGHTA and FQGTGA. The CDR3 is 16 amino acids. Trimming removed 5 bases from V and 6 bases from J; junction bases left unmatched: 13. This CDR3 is CASSPRGLAGGDTQYF. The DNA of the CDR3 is TGTGCCAGCAGCCCGAGAGGGCTAGCGGGCGGGGATACGCAGTATTTT.

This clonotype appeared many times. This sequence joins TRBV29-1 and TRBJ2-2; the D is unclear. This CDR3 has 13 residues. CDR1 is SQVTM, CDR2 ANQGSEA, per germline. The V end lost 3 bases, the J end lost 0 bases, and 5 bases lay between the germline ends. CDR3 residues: CSVEATNTGELFF. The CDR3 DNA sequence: TGCAGCGTTGAGGCAACGAACACCGGGGAGCTGTTTTTT.

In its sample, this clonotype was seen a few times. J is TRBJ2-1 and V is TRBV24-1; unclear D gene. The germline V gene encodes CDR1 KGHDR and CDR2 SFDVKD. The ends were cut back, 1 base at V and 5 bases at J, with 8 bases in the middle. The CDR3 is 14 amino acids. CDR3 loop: CATSDFDGNNEQFF. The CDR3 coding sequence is TGTGCCACCAGTGATTTTGACGGTAACAATGAGCAGTTCTTC.

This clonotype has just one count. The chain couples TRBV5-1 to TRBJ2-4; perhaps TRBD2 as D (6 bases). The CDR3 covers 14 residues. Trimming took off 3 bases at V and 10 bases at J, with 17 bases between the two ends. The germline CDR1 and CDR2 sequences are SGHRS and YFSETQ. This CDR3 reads CASSYPGSFQIQYF. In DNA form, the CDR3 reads TGCGCCAGCAGCTACCCCGGGAGTTTTCAAATTCAGTACTTC.

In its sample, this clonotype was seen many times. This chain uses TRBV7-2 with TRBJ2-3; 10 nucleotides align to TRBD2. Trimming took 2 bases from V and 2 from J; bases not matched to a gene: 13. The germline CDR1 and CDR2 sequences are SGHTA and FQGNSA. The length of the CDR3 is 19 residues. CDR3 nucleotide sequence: TGTGCCAGCAGCTTATTTGCATCGGGACTAGCGAGAACCACAGATACGCAGTATTTT. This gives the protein CASSLFASGLARTTDTQYF.

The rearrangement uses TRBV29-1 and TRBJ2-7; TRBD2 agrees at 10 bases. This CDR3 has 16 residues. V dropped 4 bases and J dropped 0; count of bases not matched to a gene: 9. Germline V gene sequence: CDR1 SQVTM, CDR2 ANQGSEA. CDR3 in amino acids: CSVGPRLAGVSYEQYF. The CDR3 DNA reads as TGCAGCGTTGGCCCAAGGCTAGCGGGAGTCTCCTACGAGCAGTACTTC.

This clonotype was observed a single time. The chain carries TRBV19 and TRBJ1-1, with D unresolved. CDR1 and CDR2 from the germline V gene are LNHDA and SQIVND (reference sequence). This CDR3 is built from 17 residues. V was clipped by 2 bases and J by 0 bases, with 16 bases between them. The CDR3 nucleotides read TGTGCCAGTAGTATATCAGGCCGTGGGATCATGAACACTGAAGCTTTCTTT. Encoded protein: CASSISGRGIMNTEAFF.